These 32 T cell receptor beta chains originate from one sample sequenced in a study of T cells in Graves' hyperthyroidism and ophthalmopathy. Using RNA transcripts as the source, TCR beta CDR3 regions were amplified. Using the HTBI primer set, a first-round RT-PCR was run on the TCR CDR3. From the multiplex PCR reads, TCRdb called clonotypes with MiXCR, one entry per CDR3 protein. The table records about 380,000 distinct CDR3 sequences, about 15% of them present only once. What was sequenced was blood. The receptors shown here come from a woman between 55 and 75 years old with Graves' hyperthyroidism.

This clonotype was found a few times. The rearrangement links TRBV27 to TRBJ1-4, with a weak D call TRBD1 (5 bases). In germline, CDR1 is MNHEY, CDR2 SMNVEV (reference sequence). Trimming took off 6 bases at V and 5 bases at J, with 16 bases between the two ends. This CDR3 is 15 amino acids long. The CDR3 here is CASRTRDAKNEKLFF. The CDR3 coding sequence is TGTGCCAGCAGGACCCGGGACGCTAAAAATGAAAAACTGTTTTTT. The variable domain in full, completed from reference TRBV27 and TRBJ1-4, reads EAQVTQNPRYLITVTGKKLTVTCSQNMNHEYMSWYRQDPGLGLRQIYYSMNVEVTDKGDVPEGYKVSRKEKRNFPLILESPSPNQTSLYFCASRTRDAKNEKLFFGSGTQLSVL.

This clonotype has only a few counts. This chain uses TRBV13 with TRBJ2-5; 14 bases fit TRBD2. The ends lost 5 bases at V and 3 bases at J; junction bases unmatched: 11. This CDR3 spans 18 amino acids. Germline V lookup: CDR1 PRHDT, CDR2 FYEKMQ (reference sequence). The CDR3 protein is CASSPGLAGEKGKETQYF. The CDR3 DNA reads TGTGCCAGCAGCCCGGGACTAGCGGGAGAAAAGGGGAAAGAGACCCAGTACTTC.

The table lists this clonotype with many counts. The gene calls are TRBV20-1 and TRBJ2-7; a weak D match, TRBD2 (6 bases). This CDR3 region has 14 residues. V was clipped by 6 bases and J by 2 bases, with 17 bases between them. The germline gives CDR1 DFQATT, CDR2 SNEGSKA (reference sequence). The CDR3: CSASRDSATYEQYF. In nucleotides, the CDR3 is TGCAGTGCGTCCCGGGACTCCGCGACCTACGAGCAGTACTTC.

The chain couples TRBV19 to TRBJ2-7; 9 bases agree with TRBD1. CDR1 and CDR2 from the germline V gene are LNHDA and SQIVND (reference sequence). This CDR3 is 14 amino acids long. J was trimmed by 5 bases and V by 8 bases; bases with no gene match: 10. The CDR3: CASRTGTGPNEQYF. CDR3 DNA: TGTGCCAGTCGAACCGGGACAGGGCCCAACGAGCAGTACTTC.

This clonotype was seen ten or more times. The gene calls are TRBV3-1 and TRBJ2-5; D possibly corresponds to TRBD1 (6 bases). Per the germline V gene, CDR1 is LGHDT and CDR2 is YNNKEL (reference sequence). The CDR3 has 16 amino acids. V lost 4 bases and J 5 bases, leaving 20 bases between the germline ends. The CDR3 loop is CASSPGQGPFSETQYF. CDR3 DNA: TGTGCCAGCAGCCCAGGGCAGGGGCCTTTTTCGGAGACCCAGTACTTC.

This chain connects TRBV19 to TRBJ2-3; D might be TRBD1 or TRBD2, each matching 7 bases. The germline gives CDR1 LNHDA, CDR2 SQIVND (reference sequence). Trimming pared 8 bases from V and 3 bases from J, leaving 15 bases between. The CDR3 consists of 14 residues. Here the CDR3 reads CASATGEGTDTQYF. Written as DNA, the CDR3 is TGTGCCAGTGCAACAGGGGAGGGAACAGATACGCAGTATTTT.

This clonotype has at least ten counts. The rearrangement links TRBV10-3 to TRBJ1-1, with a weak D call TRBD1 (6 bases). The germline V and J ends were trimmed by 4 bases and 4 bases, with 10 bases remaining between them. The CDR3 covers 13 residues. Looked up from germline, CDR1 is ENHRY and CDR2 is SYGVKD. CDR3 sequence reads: CAISGTAVTEAFF. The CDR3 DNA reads TGTGCCATCAGTGGGACAGCGGTCACTGAAGCTTTCTTT.

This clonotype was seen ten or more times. The CDR3 DNA is TGTGCCAGCAGCTCGTTCAACCGCACAGATACGCAGTATTTT. Residues: CASSSFNRTDTQYF. The rearrangement joins TRBV11-3 to TRBJ2-3; D remains unclear. The CDR3 is 14 residues long. V was clipped by 4 bases and J by 1 base, with 9 bases between them. CDR1 SGHNT and CDR2 YENEEA come from the germline V gene.

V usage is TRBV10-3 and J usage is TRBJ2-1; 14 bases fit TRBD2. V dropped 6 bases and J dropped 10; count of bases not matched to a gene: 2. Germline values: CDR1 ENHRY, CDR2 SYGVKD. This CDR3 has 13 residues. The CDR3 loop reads CAIRRTSGREQFF. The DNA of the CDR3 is TGTGCCATCAGGAGGACTAGCGGGAGGGAGCAGTTCTTC.

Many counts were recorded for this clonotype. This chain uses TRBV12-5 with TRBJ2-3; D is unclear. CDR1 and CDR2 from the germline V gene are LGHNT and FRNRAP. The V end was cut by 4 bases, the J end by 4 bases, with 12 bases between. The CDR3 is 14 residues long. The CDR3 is CASGSDLGSDTQYF. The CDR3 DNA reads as TGTGCTAGTGGTTCCGATTTGGGCTCAGATACGCAGTATTTT.

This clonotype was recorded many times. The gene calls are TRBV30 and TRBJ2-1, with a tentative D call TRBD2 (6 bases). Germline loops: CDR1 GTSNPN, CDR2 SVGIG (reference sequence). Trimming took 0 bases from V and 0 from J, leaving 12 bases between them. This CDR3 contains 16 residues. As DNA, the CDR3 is TGTGCCTGGAGTGTAGGCCTAGCGACCTCCTACAATGAGCAGTTCTTC. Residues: CAWSVGLATSYNEQFF.

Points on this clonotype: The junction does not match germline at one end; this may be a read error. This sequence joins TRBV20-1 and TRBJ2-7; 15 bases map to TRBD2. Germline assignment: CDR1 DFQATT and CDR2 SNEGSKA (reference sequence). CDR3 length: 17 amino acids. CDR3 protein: CSARVAGLAGGTYERYF. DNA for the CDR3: TGCAGTGCTAGAGTGGCTGGACTAGCGGGAGGGACCTACGAGCGGTACTTC.

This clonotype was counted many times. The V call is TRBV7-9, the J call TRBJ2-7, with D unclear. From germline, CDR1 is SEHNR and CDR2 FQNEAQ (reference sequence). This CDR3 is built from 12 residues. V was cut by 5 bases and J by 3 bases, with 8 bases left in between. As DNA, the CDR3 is TGTGCCAGCAGCGGACCCGGCTACGAGCAGTACTTC. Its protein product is CASSGPGYEQYF.

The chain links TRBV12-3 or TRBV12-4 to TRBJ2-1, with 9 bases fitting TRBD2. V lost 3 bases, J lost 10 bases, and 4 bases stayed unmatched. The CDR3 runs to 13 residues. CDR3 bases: TGTGCCAGCAGTTTTCTAGCGGGAAGAGAGCAGTTCTTC. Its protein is CASSFLAGREQFF.

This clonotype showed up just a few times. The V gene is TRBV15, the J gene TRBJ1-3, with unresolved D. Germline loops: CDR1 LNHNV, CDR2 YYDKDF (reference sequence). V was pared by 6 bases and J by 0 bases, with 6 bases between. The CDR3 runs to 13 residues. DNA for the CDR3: TGTGCCACCAGAGTTCACTCTGGAAACACCATATATTTT. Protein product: CATRVHSGNTIYF.

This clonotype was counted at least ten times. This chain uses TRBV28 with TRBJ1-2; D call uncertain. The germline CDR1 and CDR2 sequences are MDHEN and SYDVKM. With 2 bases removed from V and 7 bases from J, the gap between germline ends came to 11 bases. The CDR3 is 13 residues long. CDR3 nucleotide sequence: TGTGCCAGCAGTTTAGGGCAGAGCCTTGGCTACACCTTC. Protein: CASSLGQSLGYTF.

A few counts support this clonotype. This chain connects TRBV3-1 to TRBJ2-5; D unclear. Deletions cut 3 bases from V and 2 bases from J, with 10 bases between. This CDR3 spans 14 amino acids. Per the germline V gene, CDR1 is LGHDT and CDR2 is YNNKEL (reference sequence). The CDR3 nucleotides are TGTGCCAGCAGCCACATGGTTAAACAAGAGACCCAGTACTTC. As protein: CASSHMVKQETQYF.

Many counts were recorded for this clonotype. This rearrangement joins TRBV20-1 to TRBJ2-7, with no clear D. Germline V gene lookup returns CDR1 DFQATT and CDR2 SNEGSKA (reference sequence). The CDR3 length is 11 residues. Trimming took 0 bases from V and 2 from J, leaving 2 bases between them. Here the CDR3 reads CSARDAYEQYF. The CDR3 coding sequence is TGCAGTGCTAGAGATGCCTACGAGCAGTACTTC.

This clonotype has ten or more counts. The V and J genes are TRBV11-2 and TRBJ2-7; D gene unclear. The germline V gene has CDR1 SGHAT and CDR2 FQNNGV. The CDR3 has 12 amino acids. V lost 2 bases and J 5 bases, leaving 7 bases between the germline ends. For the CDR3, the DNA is TGTGCCAGCAGCTTAACTCGTCACGAGCAGTACTTC. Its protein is CASSLTRHEQYF. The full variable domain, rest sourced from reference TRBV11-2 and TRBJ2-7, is EAGVAQSPRYKIIEKRQSVAFWCNPISGHATLYWYQQILGQGPKLLIQFQNNGVVDDSQLPKDRFSAERLKGVDSTLKIQPAKLEDSAVYLCASSLTRHEQYFGPGTRLTVT.

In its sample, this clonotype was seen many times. CDR3 in amino acids: CASSLAEGFVDEQYF. The CDR3 coding sequence is TGCGCCAGCAGCTTGGCCGAGGGGTTCGTCGACGAGCAGTACTTC. The chain links TRBV5-1 to TRBJ2-7; D may be TRBD1 or TRBD2 (5 bases each). Germline V gene data show CDR1 as SGHRS and CDR2 as YFSETQ. The CDR3 consists of 15 residues. Deletions cut 0 bases from V and 5 bases from J, with 15 bases between.

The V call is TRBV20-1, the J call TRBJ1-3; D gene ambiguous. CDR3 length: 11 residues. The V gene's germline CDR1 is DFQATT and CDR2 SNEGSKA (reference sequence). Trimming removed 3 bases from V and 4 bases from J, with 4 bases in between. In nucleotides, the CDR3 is TGCAGTGCTAGGACCGGAAACACCATATATTTT. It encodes CSARTGNTIYF.

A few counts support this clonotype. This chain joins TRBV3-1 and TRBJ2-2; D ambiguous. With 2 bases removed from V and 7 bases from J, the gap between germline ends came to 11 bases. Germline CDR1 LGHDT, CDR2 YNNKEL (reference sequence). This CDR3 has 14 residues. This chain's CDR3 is CASSQRSSSGELFF. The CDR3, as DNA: TGTGCCAGCAGCCAACGTAGTTCGAGCGGGGAGCTGTTTTTT. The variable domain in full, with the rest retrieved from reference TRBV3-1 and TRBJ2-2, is DTAVSQTPKYLVTQMGNDKSIKCEQNLGHDTMYWYKQDSKKFLKIMFSYNNKELIINETVPNRFSPKSPDKAHLNLHINSLELGDSAVYFCASSQRSSSGELFFGEGSRLTVL.

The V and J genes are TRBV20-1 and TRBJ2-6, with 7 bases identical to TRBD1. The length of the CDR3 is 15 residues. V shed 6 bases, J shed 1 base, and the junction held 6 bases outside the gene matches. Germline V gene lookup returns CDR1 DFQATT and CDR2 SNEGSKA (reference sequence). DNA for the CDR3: TGCAGTGCCAGCGACAGGGTATCTGGGGCCAACGTCCTGACTTTC. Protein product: CSASDRVSGANVLTF.

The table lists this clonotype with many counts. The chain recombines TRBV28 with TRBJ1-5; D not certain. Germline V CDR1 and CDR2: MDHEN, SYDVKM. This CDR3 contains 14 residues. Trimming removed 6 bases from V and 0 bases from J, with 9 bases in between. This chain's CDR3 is CASRPDFSNQPQHF. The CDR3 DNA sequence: TGTGCCAGCAGACCCGACTTTAGCAATCAGCCCCAGCATTTT. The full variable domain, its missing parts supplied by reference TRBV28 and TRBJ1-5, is DVKVTQSSRYLVKRTGEKVFLECVQDMDHENMFWYRQDPGLGLRLIYFSYDVKMKEKGDIPEGYSVSREKKERFSLILESASTNQTSMYLCASRPDFSNQPQHFGDGTRLSIL.

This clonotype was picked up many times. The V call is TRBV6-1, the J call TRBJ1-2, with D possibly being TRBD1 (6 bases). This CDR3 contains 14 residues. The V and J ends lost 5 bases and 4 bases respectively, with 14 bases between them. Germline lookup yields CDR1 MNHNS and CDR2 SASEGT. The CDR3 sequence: CASSLGGSSYGYTF. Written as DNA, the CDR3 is TGTGCCAGCAGTTTAGGGGGTAGTAGCTATGGCTACACCTTC.

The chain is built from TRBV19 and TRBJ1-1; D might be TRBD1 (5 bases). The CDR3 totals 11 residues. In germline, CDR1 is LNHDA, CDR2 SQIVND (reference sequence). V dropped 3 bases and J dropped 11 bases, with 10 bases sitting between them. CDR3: CASSISGRAFF. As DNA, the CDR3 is TGTGCCAGTAGTATTTCAGGGCGCGCTTTCTTT.

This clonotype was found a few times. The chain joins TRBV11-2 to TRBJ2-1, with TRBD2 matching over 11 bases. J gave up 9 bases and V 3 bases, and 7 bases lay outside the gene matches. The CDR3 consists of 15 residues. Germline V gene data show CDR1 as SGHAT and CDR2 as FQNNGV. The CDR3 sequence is CASSLYSGRATEQFF. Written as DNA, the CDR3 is TGTGCCAGCAGCTTGTATAGCGGGAGGGCCACTGAGCAGTTCTTC.

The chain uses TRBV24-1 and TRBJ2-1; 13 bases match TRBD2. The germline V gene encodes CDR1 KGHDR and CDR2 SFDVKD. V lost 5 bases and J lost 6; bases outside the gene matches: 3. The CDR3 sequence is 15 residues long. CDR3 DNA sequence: TGTGCCACCAGTGGCCGGACTAGCGGGAGCAATGAGCAGTTCTTC. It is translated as CATSGRTSGSNEQFF.

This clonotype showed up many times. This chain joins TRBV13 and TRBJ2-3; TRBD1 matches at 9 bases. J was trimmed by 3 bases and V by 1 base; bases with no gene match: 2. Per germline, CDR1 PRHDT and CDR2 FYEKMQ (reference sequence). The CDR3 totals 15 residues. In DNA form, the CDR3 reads TGTGCCAGCAGCTTAGTTGGACAGGGGACAGATACGCAGTATTTT. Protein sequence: CASSLVGQGTDTQYF. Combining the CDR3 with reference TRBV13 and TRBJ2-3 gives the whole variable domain AAGVIQSPRHLIKEKRETATLKCYPIPRHDTVYWYQQGPGQDPQFLISFYEKMQSDKGSIPDRFSAQQFSDYHSELNMSSLELGDSALYFCASSLVGQGTDTQYFGPGTRLTVL.

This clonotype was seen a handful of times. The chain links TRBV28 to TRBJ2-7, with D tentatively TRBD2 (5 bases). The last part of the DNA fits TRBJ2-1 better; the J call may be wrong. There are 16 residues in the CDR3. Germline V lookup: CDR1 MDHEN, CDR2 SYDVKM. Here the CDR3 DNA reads TGTGCCAGCAGTTTGAAAGGGCTGAGGAGGAAAAACGAGCAGTTCTTC. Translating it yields CASSLKGLRRKNEQFF.

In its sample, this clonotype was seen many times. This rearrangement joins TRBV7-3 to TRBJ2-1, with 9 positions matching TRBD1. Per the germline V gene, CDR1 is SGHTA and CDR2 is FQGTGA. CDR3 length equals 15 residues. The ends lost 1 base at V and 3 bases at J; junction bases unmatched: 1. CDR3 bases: TGTGCCAGCAGCTTAATGACAGGGGGCTACAATGAGCAGTTCTTC. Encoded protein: CASSLMTGGYNEQFF.

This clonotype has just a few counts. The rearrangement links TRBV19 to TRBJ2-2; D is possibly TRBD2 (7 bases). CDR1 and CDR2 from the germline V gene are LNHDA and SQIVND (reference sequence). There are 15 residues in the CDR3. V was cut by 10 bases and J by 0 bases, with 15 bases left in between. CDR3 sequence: CATKRGGSNTGELFF. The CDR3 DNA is TGTGCCACCAAGAGGGGGGGATCGAACACCGGGGAGCTGTTTTTT. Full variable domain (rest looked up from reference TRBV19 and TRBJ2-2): DGGITQSPKYLFRKEGQNVTLSCEQNLNHDAMYWYRQDPGQGLRLIYYSQIVNDFQKGDIAEGYSVSREKKESFPLTVTSAQKNPTAFYLCATKRGGSNTGELFFGEGSRLTVL.